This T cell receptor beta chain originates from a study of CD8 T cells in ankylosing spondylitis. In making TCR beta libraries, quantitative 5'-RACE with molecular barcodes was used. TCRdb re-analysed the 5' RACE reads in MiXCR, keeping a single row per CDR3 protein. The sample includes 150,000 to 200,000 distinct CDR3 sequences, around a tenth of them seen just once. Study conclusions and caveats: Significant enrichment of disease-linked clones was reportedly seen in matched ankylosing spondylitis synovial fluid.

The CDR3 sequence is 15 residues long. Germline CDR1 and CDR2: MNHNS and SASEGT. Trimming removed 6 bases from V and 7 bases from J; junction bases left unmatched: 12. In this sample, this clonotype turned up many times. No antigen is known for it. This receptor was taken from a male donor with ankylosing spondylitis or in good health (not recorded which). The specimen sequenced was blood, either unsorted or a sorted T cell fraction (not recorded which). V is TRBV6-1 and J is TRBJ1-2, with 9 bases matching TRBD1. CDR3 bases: TGTGCCAGCAGGCCTACAGGGGGCGCGTATAGTGGCTACACCTTC. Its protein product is CASRPTGGAYSGYTF.